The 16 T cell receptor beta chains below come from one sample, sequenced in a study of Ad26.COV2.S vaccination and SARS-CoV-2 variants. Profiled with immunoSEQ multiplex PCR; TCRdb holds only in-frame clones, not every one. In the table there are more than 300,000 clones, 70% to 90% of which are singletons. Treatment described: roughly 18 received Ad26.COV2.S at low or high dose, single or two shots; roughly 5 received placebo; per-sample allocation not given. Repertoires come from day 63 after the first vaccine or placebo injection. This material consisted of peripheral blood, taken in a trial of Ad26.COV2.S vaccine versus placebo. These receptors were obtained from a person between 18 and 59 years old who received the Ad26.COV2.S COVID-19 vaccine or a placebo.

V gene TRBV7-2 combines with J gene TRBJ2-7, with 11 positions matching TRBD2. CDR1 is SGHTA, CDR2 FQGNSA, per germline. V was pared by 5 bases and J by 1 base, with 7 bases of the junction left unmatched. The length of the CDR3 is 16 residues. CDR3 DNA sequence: TGTGCCAGCAGCCCGGGGACTAGCGGACCTTCCTACGAGCAGTACTTC. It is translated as CASSPGTSGPSYEQYF.

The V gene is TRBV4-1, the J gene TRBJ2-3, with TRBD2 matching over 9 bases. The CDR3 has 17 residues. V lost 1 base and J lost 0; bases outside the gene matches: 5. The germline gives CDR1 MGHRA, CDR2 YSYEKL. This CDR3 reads CASSQVAGGLSTDTQYF. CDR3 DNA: TGCGCCAGCAGCCAAGTTGCGGGGGGGCTTAGCACAGATACGCAGTATTTT.

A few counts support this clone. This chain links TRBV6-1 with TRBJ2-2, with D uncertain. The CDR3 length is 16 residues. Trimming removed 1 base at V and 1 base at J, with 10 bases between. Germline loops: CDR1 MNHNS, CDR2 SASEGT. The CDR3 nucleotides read TGTGCCAGCAGTGAAGATCTAAGTAAGAACACCGGGGAGCTGTTTTTT. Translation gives CASSEDLSKNTGELFF.

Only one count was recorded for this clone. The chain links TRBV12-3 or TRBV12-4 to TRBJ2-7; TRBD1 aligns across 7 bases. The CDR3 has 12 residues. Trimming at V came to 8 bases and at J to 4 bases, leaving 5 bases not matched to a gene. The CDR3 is CASRRDSYEQYF. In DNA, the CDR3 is TGTGCCAGCCGACGGGACAGTTACGAGCAGTACTTC.

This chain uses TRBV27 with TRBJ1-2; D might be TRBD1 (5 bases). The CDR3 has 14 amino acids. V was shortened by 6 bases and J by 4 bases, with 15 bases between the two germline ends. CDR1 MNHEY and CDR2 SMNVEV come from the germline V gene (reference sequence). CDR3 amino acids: CASSRGGWPYGYTF. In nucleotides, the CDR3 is TGTGCCAGCAGCCGGGGGGGATGGCCCTATGGCTACACCTTC.

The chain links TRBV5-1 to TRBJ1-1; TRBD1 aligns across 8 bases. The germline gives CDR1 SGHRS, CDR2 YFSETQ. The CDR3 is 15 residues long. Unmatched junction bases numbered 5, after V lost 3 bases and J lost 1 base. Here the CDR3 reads CASSSRQGRNTEAFF. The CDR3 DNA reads TGCGCCAGCAGCTCACGACAGGGGAGGAACACTGAAGCTTTCTTT.

The chain's CDR3 is CASSIDVNRDADTQYF. CDR3 in DNA: TGTGCCAGTAGTATAGATGTAAACAGGGACGCAGATACGCAGTATTTT. J is TRBJ2-3 and V is TRBV19, with D perhaps TRBD1 (6 bases). Germline loops: CDR1 LNHDA, CDR2 SQIVND (reference sequence). The V end lost 0 bases, the J end lost 4 bases, and 14 bases lay between the germline ends. This CDR3 contains 16 residues.

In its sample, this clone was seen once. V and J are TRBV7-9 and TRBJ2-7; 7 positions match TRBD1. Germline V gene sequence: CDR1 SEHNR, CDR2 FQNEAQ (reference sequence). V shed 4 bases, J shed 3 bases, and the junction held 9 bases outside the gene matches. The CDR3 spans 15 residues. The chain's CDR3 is CASSSDRDSLYEQYF. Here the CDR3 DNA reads TGTGCCAGCAGCTCCGACCGGGACAGTCTCTACGAGCAGTACTTC.

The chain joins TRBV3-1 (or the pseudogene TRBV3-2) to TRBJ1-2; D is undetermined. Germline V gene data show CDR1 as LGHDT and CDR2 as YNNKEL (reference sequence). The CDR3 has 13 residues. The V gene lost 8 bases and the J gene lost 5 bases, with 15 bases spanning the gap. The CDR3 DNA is TGTGCCAGCTCCCAAGAGGTATGGTATGGCTACACCTTC. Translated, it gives CASSQEVWYGYTF.

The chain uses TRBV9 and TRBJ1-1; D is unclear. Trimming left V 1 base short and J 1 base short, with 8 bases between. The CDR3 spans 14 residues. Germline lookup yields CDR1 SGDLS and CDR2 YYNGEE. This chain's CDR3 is CASSVMGKNTEAFF. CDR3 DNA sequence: TGTGCCAGCAGCGTAATGGGAAAGAACACTGAAGCTTTCTTT.

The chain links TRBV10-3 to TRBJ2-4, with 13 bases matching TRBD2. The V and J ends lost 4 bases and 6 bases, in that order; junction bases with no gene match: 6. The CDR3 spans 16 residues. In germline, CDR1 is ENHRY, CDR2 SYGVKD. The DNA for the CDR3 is TGTGCCATCAGTGTTGGGACTAGCGGGACTGGAAACATTCAGTACTTC. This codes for CAISVGTSGTGNIQYF.

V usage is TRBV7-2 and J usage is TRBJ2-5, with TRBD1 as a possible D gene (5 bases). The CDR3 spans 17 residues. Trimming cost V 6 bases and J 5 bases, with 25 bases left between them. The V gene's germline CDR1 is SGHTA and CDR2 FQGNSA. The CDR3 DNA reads TGTGCCAGCAGATCTGCCCACCGCGGACACACAATGGAGACCCAGTACTTC. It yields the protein CASRSAHRGHTMETQYF.

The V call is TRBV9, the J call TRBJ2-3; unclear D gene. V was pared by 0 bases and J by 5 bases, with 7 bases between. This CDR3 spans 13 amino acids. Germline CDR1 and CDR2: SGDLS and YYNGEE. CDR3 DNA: TGTGCCAGCAGCGTAGAGAGGCAAGATACGCAGTATTTT. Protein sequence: CASSVERQDTQYF.

Here the CDR3 DNA reads TGTGCCAGCTCACCACTGGACAGGGTGGGGGGCTACGAGCAGTACTTC. It encodes CASSPLDRVGGYEQYF. The rearrangement joins TRBV18 to TRBJ2-7, with 8 bases lining up with TRBD1. The V and J ends lost 1 base and 3 bases, in that order; junction bases with no gene match: 8. CDR3 size: 16 residues. Germline CDR1 reads KGHSH; CDR2 reads LQKENI.

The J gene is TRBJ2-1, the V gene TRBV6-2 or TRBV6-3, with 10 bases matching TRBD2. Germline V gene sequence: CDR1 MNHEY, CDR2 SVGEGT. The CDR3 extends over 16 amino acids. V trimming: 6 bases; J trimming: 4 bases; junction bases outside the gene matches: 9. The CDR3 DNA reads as TGTGCCAGCAGATACGCCAGGACTAGCGGATACAATGAGCAGTTCTTC. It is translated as CASRYARTSGYNEQFF.

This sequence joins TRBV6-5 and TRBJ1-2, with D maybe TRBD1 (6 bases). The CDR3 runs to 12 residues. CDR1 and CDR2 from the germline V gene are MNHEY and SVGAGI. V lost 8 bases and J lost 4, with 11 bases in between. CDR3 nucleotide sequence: TGTGCCAGCGGACAGCTCCGCTATGGCTACACCTTC. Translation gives CASGQLRYGYTF.